This paragraph covers one T cell receptor (beta chain) sequence. The antigen remains undetermined. The ends were cut back, 9 bases at V and 9 bases at J, with 20 bases in the middle. Germline assignment: CDR1 MNHNY and CDR2 SVGAGI (reference sequence). CDR3 length: 13 amino acids. The data were obtained in a study of cytomegalovirus exposure and HLA in healthy donors. In the PCR, 60 Vbeta and 13 Jbeta primers were used. Some clones are missing from TCRdb's copy, which holds only in-frame ones; the method was immunoSEQ multiplex PCR. Its table records 120,000 to 150,000 clones. Whole-study findings and limits: Some TCR beta chains (164 of them) were listed as cytomegalovirus-associated. With high specificity and sensitivity, the classifier reportedly diagnosed cytomegalovirus status.

The TCR was taken from a man in his forties in good health and CMV-seronegative. Sequenced material: PBMCs. This rearrangement joins TRBV6-6 to TRBJ1-1, with D uncertain. CDR3 in amino acids: CASTPREREKAFF. DNA of the CDR3: TGTGCCAGTACTCCAAGGGAGCGGGAGAAAGCTTTCTTT.